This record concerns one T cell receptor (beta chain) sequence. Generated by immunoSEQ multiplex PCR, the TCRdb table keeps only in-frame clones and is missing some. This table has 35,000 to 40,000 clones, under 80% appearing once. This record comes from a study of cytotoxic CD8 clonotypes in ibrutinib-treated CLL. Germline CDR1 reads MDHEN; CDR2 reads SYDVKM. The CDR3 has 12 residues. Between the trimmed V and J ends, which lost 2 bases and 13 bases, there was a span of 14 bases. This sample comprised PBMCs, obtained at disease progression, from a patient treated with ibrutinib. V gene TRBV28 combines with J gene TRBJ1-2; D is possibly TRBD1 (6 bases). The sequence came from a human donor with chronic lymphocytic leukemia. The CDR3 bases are TGTGCCAGCAGTTTAATGTCGGACAGTGGCACCTTC. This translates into CASSLMSDSGTF.